These 23 T cell receptor beta chains share one sample of origin, sequenced in a study of monozygotic twins with inflammatory bowel disease. No DNA is given; TCRdb re-called the 5' RACE reads and lists each CDR3 protein once. The sample table includes nearly 450,000 distinct CDR3 sequences. Input material: blood. Every receptor here comes from a human donor with ulcerative colitis or Crohn's disease, or a healthy co-twin of an affected twin (not recorded which).

The chain is built from TRBV19 and TRBJ2-7; absent DNA, TCRdb's TRBD2 call cannot be checked. The germline CDR1 and CDR2 sequences are LNHDA and SQIVND (reference sequence). The CDR3 runs 13 residues. The CDR3 region is CASSIGTEVEQYF.

The chain combines TRBV7-6 with TRBJ2-1; the D call of TRBD2 rests on TCRdb alone, since no DNA is present to check it. This CDR3 is built from 16 residues. Looked up from germline, CDR1 is SGHVS and CDR2 is FNYEAQ. The CDR3 region is CASSPGTSGRGNEQFF.

The chain combines TRBV9 with TRBJ2-7; TCRdb's D gene call, TRBD1, goes unchecked for lack of DNA. CDR3 length: 16 residues. Germline assignment: CDR1 SGDLS and CDR2 YYNGEE. The CDR3 reads CASSVGALQTGYEQYF.

The chain carries TRBV5-1 and TRBJ2-6. This CDR3 is 13 amino acids long. Germline V gene sequence: CDR1 SGHRS, CDR2 YFSETQ. CDR3 in amino acids: CASSEGGANVLTF.

V usage is TRBV6-2 or TRBV6-3 and J usage is TRBJ1-2; TCRdb's D call of TRBD1 is untestable without DNA. CDR3 length: 13 amino acids. Germline V CDR1 and CDR2: MNHEY, SVGEGT. The CDR3 here is CASSRTGERSYTF.

This chain connects TRBV15 to TRBJ2-3; TCRdb picks TRBD2, but there is no DNA to check that call. This CDR3 is built from 16 residues. Germline CDR1 LNHNV, CDR2 YYDKDF (reference sequence). CDR3 loop: CATSRDLGGVSDTQYF. Together with reference TRBV15 and TRBJ2-3, the CDR3 gives the full variable domain: DAMVIQNPRYQVTQFGKPVTLSCSQTLNHNVMYWYQQKSSQAPKLLFHYYDKDFNNEADTPDNFQSRRPNTSFCFLDIRSPGLGDTAMYLCATSRDLGGVSDTQYFGPGTRLTVL.

The CDR3 loop is CASSLSLRPPPAEAFF. J is TRBJ1-1 and V is TRBV4-1; checking the TCRdb D call of TRBD1 is not possible without DNA. This CDR3 region has 16 residues. Germline-derived CDR1 and CDR2 are MGHRA and YSYEKL.

The chain is built from TRBV29-1 and TRBJ1-1; TCRdb gives TRBD1 as the D gene, but with no DNA this cannot be confirmed. The CDR3 loop spans 13 amino acids. The germline V gene encodes CDR1 SQVTM and CDR2 ANQGSEA. The CDR3 loop reads CSIKGLLNTEAFF.

The chain combines TRBV25-1 with TRBJ1-2; lacking DNA, the TRBD1 call made by TCRdb goes unchecked. The CDR3 has 13 amino acids. CDR1 MGHDK and CDR2 SYGVNS come from the germline V gene. CDR3 sequence reads: CASSEAGGFGYTF.

The chain employs TRBV12-3 or TRBV12-4 and TRBJ1-1; the D call from TCRdb, TRBD1, cannot be confirmed without DNA. The CDR3 loop spans 14 amino acids. This CDR3 reads CASSLTGGNTDAFF.

The rearrangement joins TRBV7-8 to TRBJ2-1; TCRdb names TRBD2, which stays unverified in the absence of DNA. Germline CDR1 and CDR2: SGHVS and FQNEAQ. This CDR3 has 16 amino acids. CDR3 residues: CASNVLAVGSWDEQFF.

CDR3: CSAWDRGYYGYTF. V gene TRBV20-1 combines with J gene TRBJ1-2; without DNA, the TCRdb call of TRBD1 cannot be checked. Per the germline V gene, CDR1 is DFQATT and CDR2 is SNEGSKA (reference sequence). The CDR3 runs 13 residues.

The V call is TRBV29-1, the J call TRBJ2-7; checking the TCRdb D call of TRBD2 is not possible without DNA. The CDR3 length is 12 residues. Per germline, CDR1 SQVTM and CDR2 ANQGSEA. The CDR3 reads CSVIDGGNEQYF.

This rearrangement joins TRBV5-1 to TRBJ2-3; TCRdb outputs TRBD2, but without DNA this stays unchecked. This CDR3 has 15 residues. CDR1 SGHRS and CDR2 YFSETQ come from the germline V gene. This CDR3 is CASSWEGKRADTQYF.

CDR3: CASSAGLAYNEQFF. The V call is TRBV5-1, the J call TRBJ2-1; the TCRdb D gene call, TRBD2, has no DNA to confirm it. Germline CDR1 SGHRS, CDR2 YFSETQ. The CDR3 is 14 amino acids.

J is TRBJ2-5 and V is TRBV7-2; lacking DNA, the TRBD2 call made by TCRdb goes unchecked. CDR3 size: 15 residues. Germline CDR1 reads SGHTA; CDR2 reads FQGNSA. This chain's CDR3 is CASSYVTSLLETQYF.

V usage is TRBV5-1 and J usage is TRBJ2-2. Germline-derived CDR1 and CDR2 are SGHRS and YFSETQ. The CDR3 extends over 14 amino acids. CDR3 loop: CASSLSANTGELFF.

The rearrangement joins TRBV27 to TRBJ2-3; TCRdb indicates TRBD1, and absent DNA this call remains unverified. The CDR3 runs to 15 residues. Germline V gene lookup returns CDR1 MNHEY and CDR2 SMNVEV (reference sequence). CDR3 residues: CASSLRRAPADTQYF.

This sequence joins TRBV5-1 and TRBJ1-1; TCRdb gives TRBD1 as the D gene, but with no DNA this cannot be confirmed. Germline V CDR1 and CDR2: SGHRS, YFSETQ. The CDR3 extends over 12 amino acids. CDR3 amino acids: CASVAQGGEAFF. Filled out from reference TRBV5-1 and TRBJ1-1, the complete variable domain reads KAGVTQTPRYLIKTRGQQVTLSCSPISGHRSVSWYQQTPGQGLQFLFEYFSETQRNKGNFPGRFSGRQFSNSRSEMNVSTLELGDSALYLCASVAQGGEAFFGQGTRLTVV.

V and J are TRBV15 and TRBJ1-2; TCRdb designates TRBD1, a call that cannot be tested without DNA. The CDR3 sequence is 15 residues long. The germline V gene has CDR1 LNHNV and CDR2 YYDKDF (reference sequence). The chain's CDR3 is CATSRDRGEGYGYTF.

The rearrangement joins TRBV7-9 to TRBJ2-4. The CDR3 totals 17 residues. CDR1 and CDR2 from the germline V gene are SEHNR and FQNEAQ (reference sequence). This CDR3 reads CASSPASTALAKNIQYF.

The chain recombines TRBV20-1 with TRBJ2-7; the D call from TCRdb, TRBD1, cannot be confirmed without DNA. From germline, CDR1 is DFQATT and CDR2 SNEGSKA (reference sequence). CDR3 length: 14 amino acids. CDR3 in amino acids: CSAREAGLTYEQYF.

The genes are TRBV27 and TRBJ2-1; the TRBD1 assignment by TCRdb is unverifiable without DNA. The CDR3 totals 12 residues. Germline V gene sequence: CDR1 MNHEY, CDR2 SMNVEV (reference sequence). The CDR3 is CASIFPGGEQFF.